This TCR beta chain was identified in a study of shared clonotypes between healthy human individuals. CDR3 length: 15 amino acids. The table came from immunoSEQ multiplex PCR; TCRdb's copy has only in-frame clones and leaves some out. Among some 1,600,000 clones listed, approximately 98% were seen once. The sequence came from a man younger than 40 in good health. The specimen was naive CD4+ T cells sorted from blood. The subset is: CD45RA+ positively selected. This chain uses TRBV21-1 with TRBJ2-7; the table's D call, TRBD2, was not checked against the DNA. TRBV21-1 is listed as a pseudogene. CDR3 amino acids: CASRGRGTTSYEQYF. In DNA form, the CDR3 reads TGTGCCAGTAGAGGACGCGGGACTACTTCCTACGAGCAGTACTTC.